This TCR beta chain was obtained from a study of regulatory T cells in long-lasting Graves disease. Whole-study findings and limits: Persistent patients had a count of shared public clonotypes (about 2,500) that exceeded that of new patients (approximately 1,000).

A note on this clonotype: What it binds is unknown.

Library construction for TCR beta used iRepertoire HTBI primers and Arm-PCR of CDR3 regions. TCRdb ran MiXCR on the multiplex PCR reads and lists one entry per CDR3 protein. The sample comprises about 430,000 distinct CDR3 sequences, about 15% of which are singletons, and about 7.8% rests with the top ten. V gave up 4 bases and J gave up 6 bases; unmatched junction bases: 13. CDR3 length equals 18 residues. Per germline, CDR1 SGDLS and CDR2 YYNGEE. The time point denotes: newly diagnosed GD, antithyroid drugs for less than 3 months. The TCR library was made from RNA extracted from PBMCs. Graves' disease diagnoses used American Thyroid Association guidelines. The data also belong to a second study, concerning T cells in Graves' hyperthyroidism and ophthalmopathy.

Sample: peripheral blood mononuclear cells (PBMCs), taken at new diagnosis, from a patient treated with antithyroid drugs. The rearrangement uses TRBV9 and TRBJ2-2, with TRBD2 matching over 12 bases. The clonotype originates from a woman aged 40 to 50 with Graves disease. The CDR3 region is CASSMRLAGEKVSGELFF. For the CDR3, the DNA is TGTGCCAGCAGCATGAGACTAGCGGGAGAAAAGGTTTCCGGGGAGCTGTTTTTT.